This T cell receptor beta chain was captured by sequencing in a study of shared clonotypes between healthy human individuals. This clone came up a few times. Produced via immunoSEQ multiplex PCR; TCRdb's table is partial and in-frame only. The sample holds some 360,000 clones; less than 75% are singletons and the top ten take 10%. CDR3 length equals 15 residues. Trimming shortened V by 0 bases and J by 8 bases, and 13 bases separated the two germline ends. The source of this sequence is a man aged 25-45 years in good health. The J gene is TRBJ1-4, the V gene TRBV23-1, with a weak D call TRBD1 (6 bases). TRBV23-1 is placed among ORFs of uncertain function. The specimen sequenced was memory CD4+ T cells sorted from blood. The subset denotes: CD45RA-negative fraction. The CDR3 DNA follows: TGCGCCAGCAGTCAATCAGGTGGGGGCTGGGAAAAACTGTTTTTT. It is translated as CASSQSGGGWEKLFF.